The 15 T cell receptor beta chains below come from one sample, sequenced in a study of neoadjuvant anti-PD-1 for oral cavity cancer. Sequencing used immunoSEQ multiplex PCR; TCRdb keeps in-frame clones, though not all of them. The table lists about 15,000 clones, roughly three fifths of them singletons, with 2% to 2.5% in the top ten. This sample comprised PBMCs, obtained before nivolumab (anti-PD-1) treatment. Every receptor here comes from a person aged 35-79 years with oral cavity squamous cell carcinoma.

J is TRBJ1-5 and V is TRBV4-2; TRBD1 is a possible D gene (6 bases). Germline V CDR1 and CDR2: LGHNA, YNFKEQ. CDR3 length: 15 amino acids. V lost 4 bases and J 5 bases, leaving 15 bases between the germline ends. As DNA, the CDR3 is TGTGCCAGCAGCCGCGCCTGGGACATAGATCAGCCCCAGCATTTT. It is translated as CASSRAWDIDQPQHF.

The chain recombines TRBV5-1 with TRBJ2-5; D is unclear. CDR3 length equals 13 residues. The germline V gene has CDR1 SGHRS and CDR2 YFSETQ. Trimming took off 0 bases at V and 5 bases at J, with 8 bases between the two ends. CDR3 protein: CASSLGRRETQYF. The CDR3, as DNA: TGCGCCAGCAGCTTGGGACGACGGGAGACCCAGTACTTC.

This rearrangement joins TRBV27 to TRBJ2-5; 10 bases are shared with TRBD1. V lost 8 bases to trimming and J lost 4 bases; unmatched junction nucleotides: 1. The CDR3 contains 12 residues. Per germline, CDR1 MNHEY and CDR2 SMNVEV (reference sequence). The CDR3 loop is CASWTGGETQYF. CDR3 coding DNA: TGTGCCAGCTGGACAGGGGGAGAGACCCAGTACTTC.

The rearrangement joins TRBV7-9 to TRBJ2-3; 13 bases are shared with TRBD2. From germline, CDR1 is SEHNR and CDR2 FQNEAQ (reference sequence). Trimming at V came to 4 bases and at J to 6 bases, leaving 4 bases not matched to a gene. The CDR3 length is 15 residues. CDR3 loop: CASSSGLAGADTQYF. CDR3 sequence (DNA): TGTGCCAGCAGCTCCGGACTAGCGGGGGCGGATACGCAGTATTTT. The variable domain in full, completed from reference TRBV7-9 and TRBJ2-3, reads DTGVSQNPRHKITKRGQNVTFRCDPISEHNRLYWYRQTLGQGPEFLTYFQNEAQLEKSRLLSDRFSAERPKGSFSTLEIQRTEQGDSAMYLCASSSGLAGADTQYFGPGTRLTVL.

The chain combines TRBV5-6 with TRBJ1-1; D gene unclear. Germline loops: CDR1 SGHDT, CDR2 YYEEEE. The V gene lost 2 bases and the J gene lost 4 bases, with 6 bases spanning the gap. CDR3 length equals 12 residues. The CDR3 nucleotides read TGTGCCAGCAGCTTACCGTCCACTGAAGCTTTCTTT. Amino acids: CASSLPSTEAFF. Together with reference TRBV5-6 and TRBJ1-1, the CDR3 gives the full variable domain: DAGVTQSPTHLIKTRGQQVTLRCSPKSGHDTVSWYQQALGQGPQFIFQYYEEEERQRGNFPDRFSGHQFPNYSSELNVNALLLGDSALYLCASSLPSTEAFFGQGTRLTVV.

This clone has only a few counts. The rearrangement joins TRBV7-3 to TRBJ1-1; perhaps TRBD1 as D (5 bases). Trimming left V 5 bases short and J 4 bases short, with 14 bases between. CDR1 and CDR2 from the germline V gene are SGHTA and FQGTGA. The CDR3 sequence is 14 residues long. CDR3 in DNA: TGTGCCAGCAGCCCGACAAAGGGGATCACTGAAGCTTTCTTT. Its protein product is CASSPTKGITEAFF.

The chain links TRBV6-5 to TRBJ2-6; 7 bases fit TRBD1. There are 15 residues in the CDR3. With 6 bases clipped from V and 2 bases from J, the junction kept 4 bases outside the gene matches. Germline CDR1 MNHEY, CDR2 SVGAGI. The CDR3 spells CASRWTGAGANVLTF. The CDR3 DNA is TGTGCCAGCAGGTGGACAGGAGCTGGGGCCAACGTCCTGACTTTC.

The chain couples TRBV5-1 to TRBJ1-6, with no clear D. Germline V gene lookup returns CDR1 SGHRS and CDR2 YFSETQ. The CDR3 length is 15 residues. V lost 1 base, J lost 8 bases, and 13 bases lay in between. CDR3 residues: CASSLRAGSDSPLHF. The CDR3 nucleotides read TGCGCCAGCAGCTTGAGGGCGGGGAGCGATTCACCCCTCCACTTT.

The rearrangement links TRBV29-1 to TRBJ1-1; D might be TRBD1 (5 bases). Looked up from germline, CDR1 is SQVTM and CDR2 is ANQGSEA. V lost 5 bases and J 0 bases, leaving 10 bases between the germline ends. The CDR3 is 13 amino acids. CDR3 sequence: CSVRGTLNTEAFF. DNA for the CDR3: TGCAGCGTTAGAGGGACTCTGAACACTGAAGCTTTCTTT.

This clone was detected a few times. V and J are TRBV4-1 and TRBJ1-1; D might be TRBD1 (6 bases). CDR3 length equals 14 residues. Germline CDR1 is MGHRA and CDR2 is YSYEKL. The V and J ends lost 3 bases and 6 bases respectively, with 14 bases between them. The CDR3 bases are TGCGCCAGCAGCCATATACAGGGATCTCCTGAAGCTTTCTTT. Translated, it gives CASSHIQGSPEAFF.

This clone was detected a few times. The chain recombines TRBV2 with TRBJ1-6; 7 bases fit TRBD1. The CDR3 totals 15 residues. Losses at the gene ends were 0 bases for V and 7 bases for J; bases not matched to a gene: 3. Germline assignment: CDR1 SNHLY and CDR2 FYNNEI. This CDR3 is CASSEALGQNSPLHF. CDR3 in DNA: TGTGCCAGCAGTGAAGCTTTGGGACAGAATTCACCCCTCCACTTT.

V is TRBV5-1 and J is TRBJ2-7; D is perhaps TRBD1 (5 bases). Germline loops: CDR1 SGHRS, CDR2 YFSETQ. V lost 4 bases to trimming and J lost 6 bases, with 14 bases between them. CDR3 length equals 13 residues. This CDR3 is CASSQGQGGEQYF. The CDR3, as DNA: TGCGCCAGCAGCCAAGGGCAGGGCGGCGAGCAGTACTTC.

The rearrangement uses TRBV19 and TRBJ2-1; 7 bases map to TRBD2. V lost 3 bases to trimming and J lost 9 bases; unmatched junction nucleotides: 11. CDR1 is LNHDA and CDR2 is SQIVND in the germline V gene (reference sequence). This CDR3 spans 15 amino acids. The DNA of the CDR3 is TGTGCCAGTAGTATGCACCGGCACTGGGAGGGTGAGCAGTTCTTC. Protein sequence: CASSMHRHWEGEQFF.

This clone was seen more than once but under ten times. This sequence joins TRBV11-1 and TRBJ2-7; 7 bases map to TRBD2. The V gene's germline CDR1 is SGHAT and CDR2 FQDESV (reference sequence). The V gene end was trimmed by 6 bases and the J gene end by 5 bases; junction bases not matched to a gene: 13. This CDR3 region has 15 residues. This CDR3 reads CASRQSRLASHEQYF. For the CDR3, the DNA is TGTGCCAGCAGACAGAGCCGACTAGCTTCCCACGAGCAGTACTTC.

The V and J genes are TRBV19 and TRBJ1-1; 7 bases are a match to TRBD1. Germline V gives CDR1 LNHDA, CDR2 SQIVND (reference sequence). The length of the CDR3 is 15 residues. Unmatched junction bases numbered 2, after V lost 1 base and J lost 0 bases. The CDR3 bases are TGTGCCAGTAGTATAGGAGGACAGGTGAACACTGAAGCTTTCTTT. Translation: CASSIGGQVNTEAFF.